The rows below give T cell receptor beta chains drawn from one sample of a study of blood T cell repertoires in COVID-19. Here immunoSEQ multiplex PCR was the method, and the copy in TCRdb shows in-frame clones only, minus some. The sample has some 160,000 clones, roughly nine tenths seen once. Source material: peripheral blood. These receptors were obtained from a woman in her 70s with acute or convalescent COVID-19. Each CDR3 is given with its conserved first and last residue. A D gene is named only where the DNA matches it firmly. Clone size, where shown, is once, few, many, or a class for clones that have expanded.

d_call	j_call	v_call	clone_size	cdr3_nt	cdr3_aa
-	TRBJ1-2	TRBV11-2	-	TGTGCCAGCAGCTTAGGGGCCGGGCAGGGCCACATATTTCATTCATTC	CASSLGAGQGHIFHSF
TRBD1	TRBJ1-3	TRBV30	-	TGTGCCTGGAGTTACCGCTCGACAGGGGTAAGAGTTTCTGGAAACACCATATATTTT	CAWSYRSTGVRVSGNTIYF
-	TRBJ1-6	TRBV6-2/TRBV6-3	-	TGTGCCAGCAGTTACACTCGGTCACCCCTCCACTTT	CASSYTRSPLHF
-	TRBJ2-2	TRBV9	-	TGTGCCAGCAGCGTGGCGGGGAGTGCACCCGGGGAGCTGTTTTTT	CASSVAGSAPGELFF
-	TRBJ1-3	TRBV19	-	TGTGCCAGTGGACTTTACTCTGGAAACACCATATATTTT	CASGLYSGNTIYF
-	TRBJ2-7	TRBV18	-	TGTGCCAGCTCACCAATGACAGGACAGGAGCAGTACTTC	CASSPMTGQEQYF
-	TRBJ1-1	TRBV4-2	-	TGTGCCAGCAGCCAAGAGCGACAGGCGGGTACTGAAGCTTTCTTT	CASSQERQAGTEAFF
TRBD1	TRBJ1-2	TRBV28	-	TGTGCCAGCAGTTTACCTCAACCCCGGACAGGGTATGACTATGGCTACACCTTC	CASSLPQPRTGYDYGYTF
-	TRBJ2-5	TRBV6-5	-	TGTGCCAGCCGCACTAGAGAGACCCAGTACTTC	CASRTRETQYF
TRBD1	TRBJ1-6	TRBV4-2	-	TGTGCCAGCAGCCAGATACCGGGACAGGTCGGTTCACCCCTCCACTTT	CASSQIPGQVGSPLHF
TRBD1	TRBJ1-1	TRBV10-3	-	TGTGCCATCAGGGGGAAGACAGGGGGAGGCACTGAAGCTTTCTTT	CAIRGKTGGGTEAFF
TRBD1	TRBJ1-1	TRBV15	-	TGTGCCACCAGCCCACCTCTAGGTAGGGGGCGGAACACTGAAGCTTTCTTT	CATSPPLGRGRNTEAFF
-	TRBJ1-4	TRBV30	-	TGTGCCTGGAGTGAACAGAGTAATGAAAAACTGTTTTTT	CAWSEQSNEKLFF
TRBD1	TRBJ1-5	TRBV7-2	-	TGTGCCAGCAGCTTAGGGGGACAGGGGGTCCAGCCCCAGCATTTT	CASSLGGQGVQPQHF
TRBD1	TRBJ1-2	TRBV6-6	-	TGTGCCAGCAGTTACGGGACAGGGGAGAATGGCTACACCTTC	CASSYGTGENGYTF
TRBD2	TRBJ2-5	TRBV3-1/TRBV3-2	few	TGTGCCAGCAGCCAGCGGACTAGCGGGGAAGAGACCCAGTACTTC	CASSQRTSGEETQYF
-	TRBJ2-1	TRBV21-1	-	TGTGCCAGCCGCCCCATCGTAGCGGGGATAACCAGCTCCTACAATGAGCAGTTCTTC	CASRPIVAGITSSYNEQFF
-	TRBJ2-3	TRBV12-3/TRBV12-4	-	TGTGCCAGCAGTACCAGCGGAGATACGCAGTATTTT	CASSTSGDTQYF
TRBD2	TRBJ2-3	TRBV11-2	-	TGTGCCAGCAGCCTACTAGCGGGGAAAGATACGCAGTATTTT	CASSLLAGKDTQYF
-	TRBJ1-4	TRBV6-4	-	TGTGCCAACCCCCCGGGTGCAACTAATGAAAAACTGTTTTTT	CANPPGATNEKLFF
-	TRBJ1-4	TRBV5-1	-	TGCGCCAGCAGGACAGAGAATAATGAAAAACTGTTTTTT	CASRTENNEKLFF
-	TRBJ2-3	TRBV12-5	-	TGTGCTAGTGGTTTGAGCGGGCAGCTCGCTACGCAGTATTTT	CASGLSGQLATQYF
TRBD2	TRBJ2-2	TRBV7-9	-	TGTGCCAGCTCCGGGGGGGCGGTATTCGGGGAGCTGTTTTTT	CASSGGAVFGELFF
-	TRBJ2-1	TRBV5-1	-	TGCGCCAGCAGCCCGGAATTAGGTCTGAGCGGGCAAAATGAGCAGTTCTTC	CASSPELGLSGQNEQFF
-	TRBJ2-7	TRBV4-1	-	TGCGCCAGCAGCCAGGCGGGCGGGGTCCCCTACGAGCAGTACTTC	CASSQAGGVPYEQYF
TRBD1	TRBJ2-1	TRBV14	few	TGTGCCAGCAGCCCGACAGGGGGCCCCTACAATGAGCAGTTCTTC	CASSPTGGPYNEQFF
-	TRBJ1-4	TRBV28	-	TGTGCCAGCACCCAGACAGCAACTAATGAAAAACTGTTTTTT	CASTQTATNEKLFF
TRBD1	TRBJ1-1	TRBV11-2	few	TGTGCCAGCAGCTGGGACAGGGGCGGTGAAGCTTTCTTT	CASSWDRGGEAFF
-	TRBJ1-1	TRBV5-1	-	TGCGCCAGCAGCTTGGGGACTTCGAACACTGAAGCTTTCTTT	CASSLGTSNTEAFF
-	TRBJ1-2	TRBV6-2/TRBV6-3	-	TGTGCCAGCAGTTACTCGACCTGGACAGACTATGGCTACACCTTC	CASSYSTWTDYGYTF
TRBD2	TRBJ2-3	TRBV5-1	-	TGCGCCAGCAGCTGGGGGATCCTAGCGGCGACAGATACGCAGTATTTT	CASSWGILAATDTQYF
-	TRBJ2-7	TRBV7-8	once	TGTGCCAGCAGCGAACAGCTTCGGACCTACGAGCAGTACTTC	CASSEQLRTYEQYF
-	TRBJ2-1	TRBV28	-	TGTGCCAGCAGTGACAGCTACAATGAGCAGTTCTTC	CASSDSYNEQFF
TRBD1	TRBJ1-2	TRBV18	-	TGTGCCAGCTCACCACTGTCAGGGGGAAACTATGGCTACACCTTC	CASSPLSGGNYGYTF
-	TRBJ2-4	TRBV28	-	TGTGCCAGCAGGCAACCGGGACTCCGGGCCAGCATTCAGTACTTC	CASRQPGLRASIQYF
TRBD2	TRBJ2-7	TRBV4-2	-	TGTGCCAGCAGCCCTGCTAGCGGGGGGGCCCTTCGAGAGCAGTACTTC	CASSPASGGALREQYF
TRBD1	TRBJ1-2	TRBV27	-	TGTGCCAGCAGTACTAAGCCGGGACAGAACAGCTATGGCTACACCTTC	CASSTKPGQNSYGYTF
-	TRBJ1-5	TRBV5-1	-	TGCGCCAGCAGCTTGGCCAATGTTCCCTCGGGGGTGTTGGGCAATCAGCCCCAGCATTTT	CASSLANVPSGVLGNQPQHF
TRBD1	TRBJ1-2	TRBV10-3	-	TGTGCCACAGCAAGGGACAGGGGGCTTGATGGCTACACCTTC	CATARDRGLDGYTF
-	TRBJ2-7	TRBV5-6	-	TGTGCCAGCAGCTTGGGAACTAGGGGACTCGACTACGAGCAGTACTTC	CASSLGTRGLDYEQYF
-	TRBJ1-1	TRBV9	-	TGTGCCAGCAGCTCCCCAGGGGAAGGTGAAGCTTTCTTT	CASSSPGEGEAFF
TRBD1	TRBJ1-1	TRBV7-9	-	TGTGCCACGGACCCGGGACAGACTATGAACACTGAAGCTTTCTTT	CATDPGQTMNTEAFF
TRBD1	TRBJ2-7	TRBV4-2	few	TGTGCCAGCAGCCAAGATCGACAGGGTACCGACGAGCAGTACTTC	CASSQDRQGTDEQYF
-	TRBJ1-2	TRBV4-1	-	TGCGCCAGCAGCCCCGGCGGGGCCGGCTATGGCTACACCTTC	CASSPGGAGYGYTF